Listed here are 20 T cell receptor beta chains from one sample, sequenced in a study of Tregs in tolerant kidney transplant recipients. The nonmyeloablative bone marrow transplants came from related graft donors, with transient mixed chimerism. Measured with immunoSEQ multiplex PCR; TCRdb has only the in-frame clones, and not every one. The sample has about 100,000 clones; roughly 93% are singletons. The sample consisted of CD4+ T cells from blood (PBMCs), taken 12 months after the transplant. The source of these receptors is a human patient who received a combined kidney and bone marrow transplant. Certain T cells may be donor cells from the graft.

The chain combines TRBV4-2 with TRBJ1-2; weak D call: TRBD1 (5 bases). CDR1 and CDR2 from the germline V gene are LGHNA and YNFKEQ. Trimming shortened V by 0 bases and J by 4 bases, and 12 bases separated the two germline ends. This CDR3 comprises 15 residues. The CDR3 DNA reads TGTGCCAGCAGCCAAGATCTTCGTACAGGCTATGGCTACACCTTC. Its protein is CASSQDLRTGYGYTF.

V and J are TRBV5-6 and TRBJ2-3, with D uncertain. In germline, CDR1 is SGHDT, CDR2 YYEEEE. The V gene lost 1 base and the J gene lost 5 bases, with 5 bases spanning the gap. The length of the CDR3 is 12 residues. The CDR3 protein is CASSLLVDTQYF. The CDR3 coding sequence is TGTGCCAGCAGCTTGTTAGTAGATACGCAGTATTTT.

This chain joins TRBV5-6 and TRBJ1-2; D perhaps matches TRBD1 (5 bases). Trimming removed 5 bases at V and 4 bases at J, with 21 bases between. CDR3 length equals 16 residues. Per germline, CDR1 SGHDT and CDR2 YYEEEE. CDR3 sequence reads: CASRPSPTGRVYGYTF. The CDR3 DNA is TGTGCCAGCAGACCCAGCCCAACAGGACGGGTCTATGGCTACACCTTC.

V is TRBV19 and J is TRBJ1-1; D gene unclear. Trimming pared 5 bases from V and 2 bases from J, leaving 24 bases between. This CDR3 is built from 18 residues. Germline CDR1 is LNHDA and CDR2 is SQIVND (reference sequence). The CDR3 here is CASSPQRWTDIGNTEAFF. The CDR3 DNA is TGTGCCAGTAGTCCCCAACGATGGACTGACATTGGAAACACTGAAGCTTTCTTT.

This clone was observed a single time. The gene calls are TRBV11-3 and TRBJ2-3, with 13 nucleotides matching TRBD2. CDR1 is SGHNT, CDR2 YENEEA, per germline. The CDR3 loop spans 19 amino acids. With 5 bases clipped from V and 4 bases from J, the junction kept 15 bases outside the gene matches. The CDR3, as DNA: TGTGCCAGCAGCCCAGTCGGACTAGCGGGAGAGGGGCCCGCAGATACGCAGTATTTT. Amino acids: CASSPVGLAGEGPADTQYF.

In this sample, this clone turned up once. The chain recombines TRBV19 with TRBJ2-3; 8 bases align to TRBD1. This CDR3 spans 15 amino acids. The trim removed 6 bases at V and 8 bases at J, leaving 13 bases unmatched. Germline V gene lookup returns CDR1 LNHDA and CDR2 SQIVND (reference sequence). In DNA form, the CDR3 reads TGTGCCAGTAGCCCTCTTAGGGCCAGGGGGCTTACGCAGTATTTT. This encodes CASSPLRARGLTQYF.

This clone was detected only once. The rearrangement links TRBV7-9 to TRBJ2-1; 11 nucleotides match TRBD2. Germline V lookup: CDR1 SEHNR, CDR2 FQNEAQ (reference sequence). CDR3 length: 14 amino acids. V trimming: 5 bases; J trimming: 6 bases; junction bases outside the gene matches: 3. Here the CDR3 reads CASSTSGGGNEQFF. The CDR3 DNA sequence: TGTGCCAGCAGCACTAGCGGGGGTGGCAATGAGCAGTTCTTC.

CDR3 nucleotides: TGTGCCAGCAGCACCACTGAGGGTGGCGAGCAGTACTTC. Translating it yields CASSTTEGGEQYF. The chain is built from TRBV13 and TRBJ2-7, with TRBD2 as a possible D gene (5 bases). V was trimmed by 5 bases and J by 6 bases, leaving 14 bases between them. CDR3 size: 13 residues. Germline CDR1 and CDR2: PRHDT and FYEKMQ (reference sequence).

The chain carries TRBV29-1 and TRBJ2-1; 7 bases agree with TRBD1. J was trimmed by 7 bases and V by 4 bases; bases with no gene match: 7. Looked up from germline, CDR1 is SQVTM and CDR2 is ANQGSEA. The CDR3 spans 13 residues. The CDR3 reads CSVAAGGRNEQFF. The CDR3 DNA sequence: TGCAGCGTTGCGGCAGGGGGTCGTAATGAGCAGTTCTTC.

The chain couples TRBV4-3 to TRBJ2-3; the D is unclear. Trimming removed 4 bases from V and 6 bases from J, with 11 bases in between. CDR3 length: 13 residues. CDR1 is LGHNA and CDR2 is YSLEER in the germline V gene. The CDR3 DNA reads TGCGCCAGCAGCCCCCCTTACGGGGATACGCAGTATTTT. Translated, it gives CASSPPYGDTQYF.

This rearrangement joins TRBV4-1 to TRBJ2-2; TRBD1 is a possible D gene (6 bases). Germline assignment: CDR1 MGHRA and CDR2 YSYEKL. The CDR3 covers 15 residues. Between the trimmed V and J ends, which lost 3 bases and 7 bases, there was a span of 15 bases. The CDR3 DNA sequence: TGCGCCAGCAGCCACGAATGGGGGCACGGCGGGGAGCTGTTTTTT. This translates into CASSHEWGHGGELFF.

The chain is built from TRBV5-4 and TRBJ1-4, with D hard to call. V lost 0 bases, J lost 3 bases, and 12 bases lay in between. CDR1 and CDR2 from the germline V gene are SGHNT and YYREEE (reference sequence). CDR3 length: 16 amino acids. CDR3 sequence (DNA): TGTGCCAGCAGCTTGGCTGGCCGGGGAGCTAATGAAAAACTGTTTTTT. It specifies CASSLAGRGANEKLFF.

The CDR3: CASSLRLAGSYEQYF. DNA of the CDR3: TGCGCCAGCAGCTTGAGACTAGCGGGCTCCTACGAGCAGTACTTC. This chain links TRBV5-1 with TRBJ2-7, with 10 bases identical to TRBD2. Germline V gene lookup returns CDR1 SGHRS and CDR2 YFSETQ. The CDR3 loop spans 15 amino acids. The V gene end was trimmed by 1 base and the J gene end by 0 bases; junction bases not matched to a gene: 1. The full variable domain, rest sourced from reference TRBV5-1 and TRBJ2-7, is KAGVTQTPRYLIKTRGQQVTLSCSPISGHRSVSWYQQTPGQGLQFLFEYFSETQRNKGNFPGRFSGRQFSNSRSEMNVSTLELGDSALYLCASSLRLAGSYEQYFGPGTRLTVT.

This clone was recorded a few times. The rearrangement links TRBV10-3 to TRBJ1-5; D gene ambiguous. CDR1 ENHRY and CDR2 SYGVKD come from the germline V gene. The CDR3 runs to 12 residues. Trimming removed 4 bases at V and 7 bases at J, with 8 bases between. The CDR3 region is CAISGGNQPQHF. The CDR3 DNA follows: TGTGCCATCAGTGGAGGGAACCAGCCCCAGCATTTT.

The chain uses TRBV4-3 and TRBJ1-5; no definite D call. Trimming stripped 4 bases from V and 6 bases from J, with 13 bases between. This CDR3 spans 14 amino acids. Germline V gene data show CDR1 as LGHNA and CDR2 as YSLEER. The CDR3 here is CASSPSGDGQPQHF. The CDR3 DNA follows: TGCGCCAGCAGCCCATCAGGTGATGGTCAGCCCCAGCATTTT.

V gene TRBV29-1 combines with J gene TRBJ2-7; D remains ambiguous. CDR3 size: 12 residues. Germline V gene sequence: CDR1 SQVTM, CDR2 ANQGSEA. V dropped 7 bases and J dropped 3 bases, with 13 bases sitting between them. CDR3 bases: TGCAGCGCCGGTCACCAGGACTACGAGCAGTACTTC. This translates into CSAGHQDYEQYF.

J is TRBJ2-4 and V is TRBV30; D gene unclear. Germline lookup yields CDR1 GTSNPN and CDR2 SVGIG (reference sequence). The V end was cut by 0 bases, the J end by 5 bases, with 11 bases between. This CDR3 contains 14 residues. CDR3 protein: CAWSVLVTQNIQYF. CDR3 coding DNA: TGTGCCTGGAGTGTACTGGTCACGCAAAACATTCAGTACTTC.

The V call is TRBV5-3, the J call TRBJ1-4; 8 bases align to TRBD1. TRBV5-3 is noted as an ORF with a role that remains uncertain. V shed 4 bases and J 4 bases; nucleotides not matched to a gene: 6. This CDR3 comprises 15 residues. The chain's CDR3 is CARSPPGQDNEKLFF. CDR3 sequence (DNA): TGTGCCAGAAGCCCCCCGGGACAGGATAATGAAAAACTGTTTTTT.

The chain links TRBV28 to TRBJ1-2, with 12 bases fitting TRBD1. The CDR3 runs to 17 residues. Germline CDR1 reads MDHEN; CDR2 reads SYDVKM. V lost 2 bases to trimming and J lost 6 bases; unmatched junction nucleotides: 10. This CDR3 is CASSLPLPGQGANGYTF. The DNA of the CDR3 is TGTGCCAGCAGTTTACCCTTGCCGGGACAGGGGGCGAATGGCTACACCTTC.

The CDR3 spells CASSLETGAPAGAFF. CDR3 sequence (DNA): TGTGCCAGCAGCTTAGAGACAGGGGCCCCGGCTGGGGCTTTCTTT. The chain is built from TRBV7-2 and TRBJ1-1, with TRBD1 matching over 8 bases. The V gene's germline CDR1 is SGHTA and CDR2 FQGNSA. The CDR3 extends over 15 amino acids. V shed 1 base and J 11 bases; nucleotides not matched to a gene: 12.